What follows is one TCR beta chain and its context. This sample stems from a study of blood T cell repertoires in COVID-19. Study context: Sources were T cells, B-cell-depleted T cells, or PBMCs; the material itself was cDNA or gDNA.

In assigning cohorts, the study relied on participant-reported clinical history. Produced via immunoSEQ multiplex PCR; TCRdb's table is partial and in-frame only. This sample yields 400,000 to 550,000 clones, of which 87% are seen a single time; roughly 1.9% belongs to the top ten. The junction had 1 base not matched to a gene; V was cut back by 2 bases and J by 3 bases. CDR1 and CDR2 (germline): GTSNPN, SVGIG (reference sequence). The CDR3 contains 13 residues. The gene calls are TRBV30 and TRBJ1-3; TRBD1 matches 7 bases. The sequence was collected from a young woman with acute COVID-19. The material sequenced was PBMCs or T cells enriched from blood (not recorded which). The CDR3 DNA reads as TGTGCCTGGAGTTCAGGGGGTGGAAACACCATATATTTT. Amino acid sequence: CAWSSGGGNTIYF. The full variable domain, rest sourced from reference TRBV30 and TRBJ1-3, is SQTIHQWPATLVQPVGSPLSLECTVEGTSNPNLYWYRQAAGRGLQLLFYSVGIGQISSEVPQNLSASRPQDRQFILSSKKLLLSDSGFYLCAWSSGGGNTIYFGEGSWLTVV.